This TCR beta chain was sequenced for a study of T cells after yellow fever vaccination. This clonotype was recorded a few times. J gave up 4 bases and V 7 bases, and 6 bases lay outside the gene matches. Looked up from germline, CDR1 is SEHNR and CDR2 is FQNEAQ (reference sequence). This CDR3 is 14 amino acids long. TCRdb reanalysed the 5' RACE reads using MiXCR and keeps one entry per CDR3 protein. In the table there are more than 65,000 distinct CDR3 sequences, 13% of which are singletons. The sequenced sample was CD8+ T cells not binding an NS4B(214-222) dextramer, sorted from PBMCs, obtained 21 days after the first yellow fever vaccination. This sequence joins TRBV7-9 and TRBJ2-3, with 9 bases that match TRBD2. The TCR comes from a man aged 18-30 years who received the YFV17D yellow fever vaccine. CDR3 protein: CASTYSGGSDTQYF. CDR3 in DNA: TGTGCCAGCACCTATAGCGGGGGCTCAGATACGCAGTATTTT.